A selection of T cell receptor beta chains follows, all from one sample in a study of blood T cell repertoires in COVID-19. Only in-frame clones appear in the TCRdb table, and some are missing; sequencing was by immunoSEQ multiplex PCR. The table lists hundreds of thousands of clones, around 88% of them singletons, with approximately 6% in the top ten. Sequenced sample: PBMCs or T cells enriched from blood (not recorded which). Receptor source: a woman aged 40 to 55 who had recovered from COVID-19. CDR3s include the opening cysteine and the closing phenylalanine or tryptophan.

v_call	cdr3_length	j_call	cdr3_aa
TRBV7-9	14	TRBJ1-6	CAIEGGQPNSPLHF
TRBV14	16	TRBJ1-4	CASSQGGQIGREKLFF
TRBV28	13	TRBJ2-7	CASSSLFSSRQYF
TRBV28	17	TRBJ2-1	CASSLGFGRSTYNEQFF
TRBV28	14	TRBJ2-3	CASMSRGEGDTQYF
TRBV28	16	TRBJ1-6	CASSLYGQGLRSPLHF
TRBV7-2	13	TRBJ2-5	CASSSYSRETQYF
TRBV11-1	15	TRBJ2-1	CASSVPGLAGAEQFF
TRBV28	13	TRBJ2-7	CASRTGGWYEQYF
TRBV28	18	TRBJ2-3	CASGTRWGGGSSTDTQYF
TRBV11-2	14	TRBJ2-7	CASSLIPGAYEQYF
TRBV7-6	15	TRBJ2-1	CASRPGTGTHNEQFF
TRBV5-1	12	TRBJ1-1	CASKEMNTEAFF
TRBV9	16	TRBJ2-3	CASSPRLAGGTDTQYF
TRBV7-2	16	TRBJ2-1	CASSSHSGSSYNEQFF
TRBV7-8	18	TRBJ2-2	CASSLASGGQGGTGELFF
TRBV9	13	TRBJ2-1	CATSSPGSYEQFF
TRBV28	16	TRBJ1-2	CASSLGPRREGYGYTF
TRBV2	14	TRBJ1-2	CASSEASVNSGYTF
TRBV4-2	17	TRBJ2-3	CASSHAPGETSTDTQYF
TRBV9	15	TRBJ1-5	CASSVGGRGVEPQHF
TRBV6-5	16	TRBJ1-6	CASSYGTGDAGSPLHF
TRBV6-5	12	TRBJ1-2	CASSRTGNGYTF
TRBV6-2/TRBV6-3	13	TRBJ1-2	CASSFDGNYGYTF
TRBV28	17	TRBJ2-7	CASSLKRQGSRLYEQYF
TRBV7-9	14	TRBJ1-4	CASSLSQGDEKLFF
TRBV18	14	TRBJ1-2	CASSPQGTAYGYTF
TRBV21-1	18	TRBJ2-1	CASSNNWETSGRAGEQFF